This TCR beta chain was retrieved from a study of blood T cell repertoires in COVID-19. Study-level background: Samples came from the United States, Italy and Spain, spanning acute and convalescent COVID-19. PBMCs, B-cell-depleted T cells, or T cells were the source of the cDNA or gDNA that made up the material.

The CDR3 is 16 residues long. Between the trimmed V and J ends, which lost 5 bases and 2 bases, there was a span of 19 bases. The germline V gene has CDR1 MGHDK and CDR2 SYGVNS. Authors' data handling: Estimated nucleated cell counts came from reference gene primer amplification. Sequencing was performed with immunoSEQ multiplex PCR; in TCRdb, only in-frame clones are kept and a portion is missing. From that table come the V and J calls and clone size; the DNA was used to work out D and trimming. Of about 50,000 clones listed, 70% to 90% are singletons. The source of this sequence is a human donor in a cohort sampled during active COVID-19. V gene TRBV25-1 combines with J gene TRBJ2-7; the D gene is possibly TRBD1 (6 bases). The specimen sequenced was peripheral blood. The CDR3: CASSSVDRKGAYEQYF. The CDR3 nucleotides are TGTGCCAGCAGTTCCGTGGACAGAAAAGGGGCCTACGAGCAGTACTTC.